This passage covers 21 T cell receptor beta chains from one sample sequenced in a study of blood T cell repertoires in COVID-19. The protocol was immunoSEQ multiplex PCR, while the TCRdb copy is restricted to in-frame clones and leaves out a portion. The data contain about 23,000 clones, 80% to 90% of them singletons. Sequencing was performed on peripheral blood. The receptors shown here come from an elderly woman with acute or convalescent COVID-19.

This clone was observed a single time. An end of the junction does not agree with germline; a read error may underlie this. The chain combines TRBV2 with TRBJ2-7; TRBD1 aligns across 10 bases. CDR1 is SNHLY, CDR2 FYNNEI, per germline. CDR3 size: 15 residues. The CDR3 DNA reads TGTGCCAGCAGTGGGTGGACAGGGGGGGGCTACAAGCAGTACTTC. Its protein is CASSGWTGGGYKQYF.

The V gene is TRBV6-5, the J gene TRBJ1-1; TRBD1 is a possible D gene (6 bases). V was clipped by 6 bases and J by 0 bases, with 14 bases between them. Germline CDR1 and CDR2: MNHEY and SVGAGI. The CDR3 has 15 residues. The CDR3 nucleotides are TGTGCCAGCAGGCCCCACAGGGACCTGAACACTGAAGCTTTCTTT. Its protein product is CASRPHRDLNTEAFF.

The rearrangement links TRBV5-4 to TRBJ2-7; the D gene is possibly TRBD2 (6 bases). The CDR3 is 13 residues long. Germline V gene sequence: CDR1 SGHNT, CDR2 YYREEE (reference sequence). V dropped 2 bases and J dropped 3 bases, with 9 bases sitting between them. CDR3 amino acids: CASSFPGDYEQYF. CDR3 coding DNA: TGTGCCAGCAGCTTTCCGGGGGACTACGAGCAGTACTTC.

J is TRBJ1-5 and V is TRBV30; D is possibly TRBD1 (5 bases). V was pared by 1 base and J by 6 bases, with 13 bases between. Germline V gene lookup returns CDR1 GTSNPN and CDR2 SVGIG (reference sequence). The CDR3 runs to 14 residues. CDR3 DNA sequence: TGTGCCTGGAGTGAGGGGTGGATGGGTCAGCCCCAGCATTTT. Translating gives CAWSEGWMGQPQHF.

This chain connects TRBV4-2 to TRBJ2-1; 7 bases align to TRBD2. V shed 0 bases and J 3 bases; nucleotides not matched to a gene: 5. CDR3 length: 16 residues. Germline assignment: CDR1 LGHNA and CDR2 YNFKEQ. CDR3 in DNA: TGTGCCAGCAGCCAAGATTGGGCTAGCGGCTACAATGAGCAGTTCTTC. Its protein is CASSQDWASGYNEQFF.

CDR3 nucleotide sequence: TGTGCCAGCACCCGGGGGGATCTCAATGAGCAGTTCTTC. Encoded protein: CASTRGDLNEQFF. V is TRBV6-5 and J is TRBJ2-1; 7 bases are shared with TRBD2. Germline values: CDR1 MNHEY, CDR2 SVGAGI. The CDR3 contains 13 residues. V shed 7 bases, J shed 6 bases, and the junction held 6 bases outside the gene matches.

The chain combines TRBV19 with TRBJ2-6; TRBD1 matches 7 bases. After removal of 6 bases from V and 2 bases from J, the junction contained 4 bases not matched to a gene. The CDR3 contains 15 residues. CDR1 and CDR2 from the germline V gene are LNHDA and SQIVND (reference sequence). As DNA, the CDR3 is TGTGCCAGTAGCTTTCAGGGGGCTGGGGCCAACGTCCTGACTTTC. Protein product: CASSFQGAGANVLTF.

The rearrangement joins TRBV10-1 to TRBJ1-1, with unresolved D. V was pared by 0 bases and J by 1 base, with 6 bases between. Germline V gene sequence: CDR1 WNHNN, CDR2 SYGVQD (reference sequence). The CDR3 is 14 residues long. CDR3 loop: CASSESNGNTEAFF. The DNA for the CDR3 is TGCGCCAGCAGTGAGTCAAACGGGAACACTGAAGCTTTCTTT.

The chain links TRBV18 to TRBJ2-7; D unresolved. The V end was cut by 2 bases, the J end by 2 bases, with 13 bases between. The CDR3 has 15 residues. Germline V lookup: CDR1 KGHSH, CDR2 LQKENI. Here the CDR3 reads CASSPEQAKPYEQYF. CDR3 bases: TGTGCCAGCTCACCAGAACAAGCGAAACCCTACGAGCAGTACTTC.

The CDR3 spells CASSSGLAGGTDTQYF. The CDR3 DNA follows: TGTGCCAGCAGCTCGGGACTAGCGGGAGGCACAGATACGCAGTATTTT. This chain joins TRBV7-2 and TRBJ2-3; 14 positions match TRBD2. The CDR3 loop spans 16 amino acids. The germline V gene has CDR1 SGHTA and CDR2 FQGNSA. V dropped 4 bases and J dropped 1; count of bases not matched to a gene: 1. Looking up the rest from reference TRBV7-2 and TRBJ2-3 gives the full variable domain: GAGVSQSPSNKVTEKGKDVELRCDPISGHTALYWYRQSLGQGLEFLIYFQGNSAPDKSGLPSDRFSAERTGGSVSTLTIQRTQQEDSAVYLCASSSGLAGGTDTQYFGPGTRLTVL.

The chain couples TRBV7-2 to TRBJ2-3, with a possible D match to TRBD2 (6 bases). This CDR3 region has 14 residues. CDR1 and CDR2 from the germline V gene are SGHTA and FQGNSA. The V end was cut by 6 bases, the J end by 5 bases, with 15 bases between. CDR3 residues: CASSRTTYGDTQYF. DNA for the CDR3: TGTGCCAGCAGTCGGACTACCTACGGAGATACGCAGTATTTT.

By share of the sample, this clone is medium-sized. This sequence joins TRBV6-6 and TRBJ2-3; 15 positions agree with TRBD2. V shed 5 bases and J 1 base; nucleotides not matched to a gene: 4. Germline CDR1 reads MNHNY; CDR2 reads SVGAGI (reference sequence). The CDR3 is 17 amino acids. CDR3 DNA: TGTGCCAGCAGTCCGGGACTAGCGGGGGGACGCACAGATACGCAGTATTTT. Protein product: CASSPGLAGGRTDTQYF.

The rearrangement links TRBV5-1 to TRBJ1-1; TRBD1 agrees at 7 bases. J lost 1 base, V lost 4 bases, and 4 bases had no gene match. The CDR3 consists of 14 residues. Germline loops: CDR1 SGHRS, CDR2 YFSETQ. The CDR3 coding sequence is TGCGCCAGCAGCCCGGGACAGAAGAACACTGAAGCTTTCTTT. This gives the protein CASSPGQKNTEAFF.

This clone has just one count. This chain joins TRBV7-2 and TRBJ2-5; 7 positions agree with TRBD2. V was pared by 1 base and J by 0 bases, with 2 bases of the junction left unmatched. The CDR3 runs 15 residues. Per germline, CDR1 SGHTA and CDR2 FQGNSA. Written as DNA, the CDR3 is TGTGCCAGCAGCTTAGGAGCGGGGTACCAAGAGACCCAGTACTTC. Amino acids: CASSLGAGYQETQYF.

Written as DNA, the CDR3 is TGTGCCAGCAGCCAAGACTGGAGGGGAACCGGGGAGCTGTTTTTT. This gives the protein CASSQDWRGTGELFF. The chain joins TRBV3-1 (or the pseudogene TRBV3-2) to TRBJ2-2, with a possible D match to TRBD2 (6 bases). V lost 0 bases and J lost 5, with 10 bases in between. This CDR3 is built from 15 residues. The germline V gene has CDR1 LGHDT and CDR2 YNNKEL (reference sequence).

The rearrangement joins TRBV5-4 to TRBJ1-1; no reliable D call. V lost 4 bases to trimming and J lost 11 bases, with 15 bases between them. The CDR3 length is 12 residues. Germline V gene lookup returns CDR1 SGHNT and CDR2 YYREEE (reference sequence). In DNA, the CDR3 is TGTGCCAGCAGCCAGGAGGGCAGCAAGGCTTTCTTT. It encodes CASSQEGSKAFF.

The chain links TRBV6-2 or TRBV6-3 to TRBJ1-2, with TRBD1 matching 8 bases. With V trimmed by 6 bases and J by 4 bases, 4 bases remained unmatched. CDR1 and CDR2 (germline): MNHEY, SVGEGT. This CDR3 comprises 13 residues. The CDR3 DNA reads as TGTGCCAGCAGCGCACAGGGGGGCTATGGCTACACCTTC. Its protein is CASSAQGGYGYTF.

V usage is TRBV19 and J usage is TRBJ2-7, with 8 bases identical to TRBD1. Germline V gene lookup returns CDR1 LNHDA and CDR2 SQIVND (reference sequence). J gave up 6 bases and V 3 bases, and 4 bases lay outside the gene matches. The CDR3 spans 13 residues. DNA for the CDR3: TGTGCCAGTAGTATCGGTGGGACAGGCGAGCAGTACTTC. Its translation: CASSIGGTGEQYF.

The chain recombines TRBV7-9 with TRBJ2-7; TRBD2 might be the D (7 bases). This CDR3 is 15 amino acids long. Between the trimmed V and J ends, which lost 1 base and 0 bases, there was a span of 10 bases. CDR1 and CDR2 from the germline V gene are SEHNR and FQNEAQ (reference sequence). CDR3 sequence: CASSLEGGFSYEQYF. For the CDR3, the DNA is TGTGCCAGCAGCTTAGAGGGGGGGTTCTCCTACGAGCAGTACTTC.

The J gene is TRBJ2-2, the V gene TRBV9; a possible D gene is TRBD2 (6 bases). From germline, CDR1 is SGDLS and CDR2 YYNGEE. This CDR3 is built from 15 residues. Trimming took off 4 bases at V and 2 bases at J, with 12 bases between the two ends. The CDR3 DNA reads as TGTGCCAGCAGCCCCCAGGGAGGTAACACCGGGGAGCTGTTTTTT. Protein: CASSPQGGNTGELFF.

The chain is built from TRBV2 and TRBJ2-1; no clear D. The germline V gene has CDR1 SNHLY and CDR2 FYNNEI. V lost 4 bases, J lost 5 bases, and 9 bases lay in between. This CDR3 region has 13 residues. The CDR3 bases are TGTGCCAGCAGTGGTTGGCAGGACAATGAGCAGTTCTTC. Protein product: CASSGWQDNEQFF.